This is a list of T cell receptor beta chains from one sample in a study of vaccination and CD4 T cells after COVID-19. These receptors' targets are unknown. MiXCR was run by TCRdb on the PCR reads, yielding one entry per CDR3 protein. The table records 8,000 to 9,500 distinct CDR3 sequences, about 35% of them present only once. Sequencing input: CD4+ T cells from blood, cultured in vitro. The receptors were gathered from a human donor in good health. Both conserved end residues are part of each CDR3. A D gene is named only where the DNA matches it firmly. Some rows mark clone size as missing; the rest say once, few, many or name a class of expanded clone.

>TRBD1|TRBV30|TRBJ1-2|.
CAFQDRGLYGYTF
TGTGCCTTTCAGGACAGGGGCCTTTATGGCTACACCTTC
>TRBD2|TRBV18|TRBJ2-5|.
CASSLRLASGETQYF
TGTGCCAGCTCACTCCGACTAGCGAGTGGGGAGACCCAGTACTTC
>TRBD2|TRBV7-6|TRBJ2-1|once
CASSFRGGSSYNEQFF
TGTGCCAGCAGCTTCCGCGGCGGGAGTTCCTACAATGAGCAGTTCTTC
>.|TRBV7-9|TRBJ1-1|.
CASSSTGLNTEAFF
TGTGCCAGCAGCTCAACAGGTCTGAACACTGAAGCTTTCTTT
>.|TRBV4-3|TRBJ1-1|.
CASSQDGYRGEAFF
TGCGCCAGCAGCCAAGATGGGTACCGTGGTGAAGCTTTCTTT
>TRBD1|TRBV19|TRBJ1-2|few
CASSPILGQAYGYTF
TGTGCCAGTAGTCCCATTCTCGGACAGGCCTATGGCTACACCTTC
>TRBD1|TRBV20-1|TRBJ2-7|few
CSVAQGEYEQYF
TGCAGTGTCGCGCAGGGGGAGTACGAGCAGTACTTC
>.|TRBV6-4|TRBJ1-5|hyperexpanded
CASSDVIGQPQHF
TGTGCCAGCAGCGATGTGATTGGGCAGCCCCAGCATTTT
>.|TRBV6-2/TRBV6-3|TRBJ1-1|few
CASSFRPLTKNTEAFF
TGTGCCAGCAGTTTCCGACCATTGACAAAGAACACTGAAGCTTTCTTT
>TRBD1|TRBV19|TRBJ1-1|.
CASSYRGAGTEAFF
TGTGCCAGTAGTTACAGGGGCGCGGGCACTGAAGCTTTCTTT
>.|TRBV24-1|TRBJ1-5|.
CATSDPGNQPQHF
TGTGCCACCAGTGACCCAGGGAATCAGCCCCAGCATTTT
>.|TRBV6-2/TRBV6-3|TRBJ2-4|.
CASSSQHLAKNIQYF
TGTGCCAGCAGTTCCCAGCATTTAGCCAAAAACATTCAGTACTTC
>.|TRBV18|TRBJ2-7|.
CASSSGWGENYEQYF
TGTGCCAGCTCATCGGGCTGGGGGGAGAACTACGAGCAGTACTTC
>.|TRBV7-9|TRBJ2-7|.
CASSPNSLTSYEQYF
TGTGCCAGCAGCCCAAATTCCCTTACCTCCTACGAGCAGTACTTC
>TRBD1|TRBV7-2|TRBJ1-1|few
CASSQRDRGIRNTEAFF
TGTGCCAGCAGTCAACGGGACAGGGGGATTCGGAACACTGAAGCTTTCTTT
>.|TRBV7-2|TRBJ1-2|few
CASSYAKDGYTF
TGTGCCAGCAGCTACGCCAAAGATGGCTACACCTTC
>.|TRBV7-2|TRBJ2-5|.
CASSLDYRQETQYF
TGTGCCAGCAGCTTAGATTACAGGCAAGAGACCCAGTACTTC
>TRBD1|TRBV18|TRBJ1-2|.
CASSRGQGDGYTF
TGTGCCAGCTCACGGGGACAGGGGGATGGCTACACCTTC
>TRBD2|TRBV6-2/TRBV6-3|TRBJ2-3|.
CASSLLGTSGTDTQYF
TGTGCCAGCAGTCTACTAGGGACTAGCGGCACAGATACGCAGTATTTT
>.|TRBV20-1|TRBJ2-5|few
CSAASGAPTTQYF
TGCAGTGCCGCGTCGGGGGCCCCGACGACCCAGTACTTC
>.|TRBV2|TRBJ1-6|.
CASSEGMVSPLHF
TGTGCCAGCAGTGAAGGGATGGTTTCACCCCTCCACTTT
>TRBD1|TRBV28|TRBJ1-2|.
CASSSLGQVANYGYTF
TGTGCCAGCAGTTCATTAGGACAGGTAGCTAACTATGGCTACACCTTC
>.|TRBV12-3/TRBV12-4|TRBJ2-5|few
CASSLGSQETQYF
TGTGCCAGCAGTTTAGGGTCCCAAGAGACCCAGTACTTC
>.|TRBV7-9|TRBJ2-1|few
CASSWNYNEQFF
TGTGCCAGCAGTTGGAACTACAATGAGCAGTTCTTC
>.|TRBV27|TRBJ2-5|.
CASSPRERMGETQYF
TGTGCCAGCAGTCCCAGGGAGCGCATGGGGGAGACCCAGTACTTC
>.|TRBV7-3|TRBJ1-2|once
CASSEGGGARGYTF
TGTGCCAGCAGCGAAGGGGGGGGCGCAAGGGGCTACACCTTC
>.|TRBV21-1|TRBJ1-5|.
CASSKGQGGSNQPQHF
TGTGCCAGCAGCAAGGGACAGGGGGGGAGCAATCAGCCCCAGCATTTT
>.|TRBV9|TRBJ1-6|.
CASSSFGLNGDSPLHF
TGTGCCAGCAGCTCCTTCGGACTCAACGGGGATTCACCCCTCCACTTT
>.|TRBV7-2|TRBJ1-4|.
CASSLNGPGEKLFF
TGTGCCAGCAGCTTAAACGGGCCTGGTGAAAAACTGTTTTTT
>TRBD2|TRBV20-1|TRBJ2-3|.
CSARDSWTSGYHTQYF
TGCAGTGCTAGAGATAGCTGGACTAGCGGTTATCATACGCAGTATTTT
>.|TRBV5-4|TRBJ1-5|.
CASSVGGRGSQPQHF
TGTGCCAGCAGCGTAGGAGGGAGGGGGAGTCAGCCCCAGCATTTT
>TRBD2|TRBV5-6|TRBJ2-3|.
CASSSRDYRQYF
TGTGCCAGCAGCTCCCGGGACTATAGGCAGTATTTT
>TRBD2|TRBV6-4|TRBJ2-1|few
CASSDRTSGSNEQFF
TGTGCCAGCAGTGACAGGACTAGCGGGAGCAATGAGCAGTTCTTC
>TRBD2|TRBV6-2/TRBV6-3|TRBJ2-1|.
CASSYGTSGTNEQFF
TGTGCCAGCAGTTACGGGACTAGCGGGACCAATGAGCAGTTCTTC
>TRBD2|TRBV5-1|TRBJ2-7|.
CASSPTGLESYEQYF
TGCGCCAGCAGCCCCACGGGACTAGAGTCCTACGAGCAGTACTTC
>.|TRBV7-2|TRBJ1-6|.
CASSPIIDSPLHF
TGTGCCAGCAGCCCCATTATTGATTCACCCCTCCACTTT
>.|TRBV5-4|TRBJ1-1|.
CASSDLTENTEAFF
TGTGCCAGCAGCGACCTGACAGAGAACACTGAAGCTTTCTTT
>.|TRBV5-8|TRBJ1-2|.
CASSLAGGQSGFTF
TGTGCCAGCAGCTTGGCCGGGGGGCAAAGTGGCTTCACCTTC
>.|TRBV10-3|TRBJ1-3|.
CATMPDGARGTIYF
TGTGCCACCATGCCCGACGGAGCCCGCGGGACCATATATTTT
>TRBD1|TRBV19|TRBJ1-2|.
CASSPQDRDWGYTF
TGTGCCAGTAGTCCCCAGGACAGGGACTGGGGCTACACCTTC